This T cell receptor (beta chain) was captured by sequencing in a study of T-cell memory formation after mild COVID-19. Study details: Most TCR clusters belonged to a single donor. Study-level results: The authors did not confirm SARS-CoV-2 specificity of second-wave clones peaking day 37. The finding that pre-infection memory included some responding clones suggested that cross-reactive memory joined.

One entry per CDR3 protein, called by TCRdb with MiXCR from the 5' RACE reads. The table has 150,000 to 200,000 distinct CDR3 sequences, about 14% seen once; the top ten hold around 14%. V lost 3 bases to trimming and J lost 8 bases, with 9 bases between them. The CDR3 totals 12 residues. This clonotype came up many times. The antigen is unknown. The chain recombines TRBV12-3 or TRBV12-4 with TRBJ2-3; perhaps TRBD1 as D (5 bases). Sequencing was carried out using PBMCs or a T cell subset sorted from them (not recorded which). The clonotype comes from an adult woman who had mild COVID-19 (a few samples of this study predate the infection). Cell type and time point are not known. The CDR3 is CASSFNQGTQYF. In DNA form, the CDR3 reads TGTGCCAGCAGTTTTAACCAGGGTACGCAGTATTTT.